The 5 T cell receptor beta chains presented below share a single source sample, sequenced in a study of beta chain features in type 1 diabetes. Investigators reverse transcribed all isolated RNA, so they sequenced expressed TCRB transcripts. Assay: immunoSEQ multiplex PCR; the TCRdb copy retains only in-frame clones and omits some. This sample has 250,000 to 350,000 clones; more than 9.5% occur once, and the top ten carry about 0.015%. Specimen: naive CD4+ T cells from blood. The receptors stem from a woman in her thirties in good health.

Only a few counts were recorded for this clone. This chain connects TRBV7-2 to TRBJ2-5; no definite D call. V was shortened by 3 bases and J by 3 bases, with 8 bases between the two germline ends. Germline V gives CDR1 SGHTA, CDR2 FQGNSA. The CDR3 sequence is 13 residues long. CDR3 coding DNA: TGTGCCAGCAGCTTGCTCCGGGAAGAGACCCAGTACTTC. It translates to CASSLLREETQYF.

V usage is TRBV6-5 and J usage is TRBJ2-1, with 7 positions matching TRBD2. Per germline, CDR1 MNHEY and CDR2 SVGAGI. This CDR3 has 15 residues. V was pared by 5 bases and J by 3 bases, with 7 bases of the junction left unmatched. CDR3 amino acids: CASSAGDGGYNEQFF. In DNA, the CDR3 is TGTGCCAGCAGTGCGGGAGACGGTGGCTACAATGAGCAGTTCTTC.

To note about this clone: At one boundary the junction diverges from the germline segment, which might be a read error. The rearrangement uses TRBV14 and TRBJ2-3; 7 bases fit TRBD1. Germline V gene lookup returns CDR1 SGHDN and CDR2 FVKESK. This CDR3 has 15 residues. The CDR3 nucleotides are TGTGCCAGCACCCAACGTCGACAGGGTACAGATACGCAGTATTTT. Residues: CASTQRRQGTDTQYF.

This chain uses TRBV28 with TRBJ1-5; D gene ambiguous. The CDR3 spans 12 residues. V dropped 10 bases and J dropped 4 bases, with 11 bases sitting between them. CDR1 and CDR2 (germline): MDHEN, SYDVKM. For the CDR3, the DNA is TGTGCCACAACAAGGAGAAATCAGCCCCAGCATTTT. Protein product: CATTRRNQPQHF. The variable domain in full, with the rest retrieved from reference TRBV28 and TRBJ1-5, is DVKVTQSSRYLVKRTGEKVFLECVQDMDHENMFWYRQDPGLGLRLIYFSYDVKMKEKGDIPEGYSVSREKKERFSLILESASTNQTSMYLCATTRRNQPQHFGDGTRLSIL.

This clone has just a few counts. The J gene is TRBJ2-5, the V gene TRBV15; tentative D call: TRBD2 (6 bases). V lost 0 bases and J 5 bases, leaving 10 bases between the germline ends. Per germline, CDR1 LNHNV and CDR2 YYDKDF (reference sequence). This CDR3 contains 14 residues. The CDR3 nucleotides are TGTGCCACCAGCAGAGATCACGGGGGTGAGACCCAGTACTTC. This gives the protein CATSRDHGGETQYF.